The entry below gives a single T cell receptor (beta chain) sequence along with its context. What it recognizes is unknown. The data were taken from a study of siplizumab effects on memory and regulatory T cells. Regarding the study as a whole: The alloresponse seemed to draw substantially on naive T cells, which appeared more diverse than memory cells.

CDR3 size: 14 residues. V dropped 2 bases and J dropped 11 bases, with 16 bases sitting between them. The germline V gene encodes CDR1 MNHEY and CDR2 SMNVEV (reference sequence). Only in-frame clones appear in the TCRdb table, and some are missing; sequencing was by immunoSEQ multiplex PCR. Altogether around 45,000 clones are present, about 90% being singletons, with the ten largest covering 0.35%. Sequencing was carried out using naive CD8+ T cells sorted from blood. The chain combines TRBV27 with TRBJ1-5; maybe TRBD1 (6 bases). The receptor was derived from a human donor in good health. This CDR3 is CASSLPDRPRAQHF. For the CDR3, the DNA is TGTGCCAGCAGTTTACCTGACAGGCCCCGGGCCCAGCATTTT.